These 24 T cell receptor beta chains share one sample of origin, sequenced in a study of control samples from healthy donors and cancer patients. TCRdb keeps only in-frame clones here, not all; method: immunoSEQ multiplex PCR. The repertoire includes about 130,000 clones, just under 95% of them detected once, and approximately 14% sits in the top ten. The sequencing input was PBMCs. Receptor source: a man aged 55-75 years with colorectal cancer.

V and J are TRBV5-5 and TRBJ2-1; either TRBD1 or TRBD2 may supply D (5 bases each). The length of the CDR3 is 16 residues. Germline V gene data show CDR1 as SGHKS and CDR2 as YYEKEE (reference sequence). The ends were cut back, 0 bases at V and 8 bases at J, with 18 bases in the middle. The CDR3 DNA reads TGTGCCAGCAGCTTGGATCGGGCAGGGAGTCGCGATGAGCAGTTCTTC. Its protein is CASSLDRAGSRDEQFF.

The chain is built from TRBV5-1 and TRBJ2-1; TRBD1 matches 7 bases. Germline V gene data show CDR1 as SGHRS and CDR2 as YFSETQ. The CDR3 is 15 residues long. The ends lost 5 bases at V and 0 bases at J; junction bases unmatched: 5. The CDR3 coding sequence is TGCGCCAGCAGTTCCGGGACAGTCTCCTACAATGAGCAGTTCTTC. Amino acids: CASSSGTVSYNEQFF.

The J gene is TRBJ2-7, the V gene TRBV19, with 10 positions matching TRBD1. From germline, CDR1 is LNHDA and CDR2 SQIVND (reference sequence). V lost 5 bases and J lost 5; bases outside the gene matches: 9. The CDR3 extends over 15 amino acids. The CDR3 DNA reads TGTGCCAGTAGTCCGGACAGGGGGTTAGTTCACGAGCAGTACTTC. Translation: CASSPDRGLVHEQYF.

The V call is TRBV5-1, the J call TRBJ1-4; maybe TRBD1 (5 bases). Looked up from germline, CDR1 is SGHRS and CDR2 is YFSETQ. This CDR3 has 16 residues. V dropped 3 bases and J dropped 0 bases, with 12 bases sitting between them. The CDR3 DNA sequence: TGCGCCAGCAGCTGGGGGAGACAGTCAACTAATGAAAAACTGTTTTTT. Translating it yields CASSWGRQSTNEKLFF.

The genes are TRBV9 and TRBJ2-3; tentative D call: TRBD1 (6 bases). The CDR3 is 16 residues long. V lost 4 bases to trimming and J lost 1 base, with 16 bases between them. From germline, CDR1 is SGDLS and CDR2 YYNGEE. This CDR3 reads CASSTLTGIGTDTQYF. The CDR3 coding sequence is TGTGCCAGCAGCACGCTTACAGGGATCGGCACAGATACGCAGTATTTT.

V usage is TRBV4-3 and J usage is TRBJ1-1; TRBD1 is a possible D gene (6 bases). The CDR3 is made up of 17 amino acids. V was trimmed by 2 bases and J by 5 bases, leaving 21 bases between them. The germline CDR1 and CDR2 sequences are LGHNA and YSLEER. The CDR3 DNA sequence: TGCGCCAGCAGCCAATCTGGGGGGCAGGGGAGAAAAACTGAAGCTTTCTTT. Amino acids: CASSQSGGQGRKTEAFF.

This clone appeared once. The chain is built from TRBV7-9 and TRBJ1-2, with TRBD1 matching 7 bases. V lost 6 bases to trimming and J lost 4 bases; unmatched junction nucleotides: 2. CDR3 size: 12 residues. Germline lookup yields CDR1 SEHNR and CDR2 FQNEAQ (reference sequence). The DNA of the CDR3 is TGTGCCAGCAGACAGGGGACCTATGGCTACACCTTC. This gives the protein CASRQGTYGYTF.

This chain links TRBV5-1 with TRBJ2-5, with 7 bases fitting TRBD1. Germline V gene lookup returns CDR1 SGHRS and CDR2 YFSETQ. The CDR3 is 14 residues long. V shed 0 bases and J 3 bases; nucleotides not matched to a gene: 2. CDR3 sequence: CASSLATGEETQYF. CDR3 DNA: TGCGCCAGCAGCTTGGCCACAGGGGAAGAGACCCAGTACTTC.

DNA for the CDR3: TGCAGCGTGCAACAGGGTCGTAATTCACCCCTCCACTTT. Translated: CSVQQGRNSPLHF. The chain carries TRBV29-1 and TRBJ1-6; tentatively, D is TRBD1 (6 bases). With 6 bases removed from V and 6 bases from J, the gap between germline ends came to 12 bases. The CDR3 consists of 13 residues. The germline CDR1 and CDR2 sequences are SQVTM and ANQGSEA. Full variable domain (missing parts from reference TRBV29-1 and TRBJ1-6): SAVISQKPSRDICQRGTSLTIQCQVDSQVTMMFWYRQQPGQSLTLIATANQGSEATYESGFVIDKFPISRPNLTFSTLTVSNMSPEDSSIYLCSVQQGRNSPLHFGNGTRLTVT.

This chain joins TRBV12-3 or TRBV12-4 and TRBJ2-3; no reliable D call. The CDR3 runs to 12 residues. V dropped 3 bases and J dropped 1 base, with 2 bases sitting between them. The CDR3 reads CASSFGTDTQYF. The CDR3 nucleotides are TGTGCCAGCAGTTTCGGCACAGATACGCAGTATTTT.

CDR3 bases: TGCAGCGTTGATGGTTTGGTGGACAGGGACCACTACGAGCAGTACTTC. Translating it yields CSVDGLVDRDHYEQYF. The chain has TRBV29-1 and TRBJ2-7; 8 bases map to TRBD1. V trimming: 3 bases; J trimming: 3 bases; junction bases outside the gene matches: 13. The CDR3 length is 16 residues. CDR1 and CDR2 (germline): SQVTM, ANQGSEA.

The rearrangement uses TRBV5-1 and TRBJ1-5, with D tentatively TRBD1 (6 bases). Per germline, CDR1 SGHRS and CDR2 YFSETQ. The CDR3 extends over 14 amino acids. V lost 4 bases, J lost 1 base, and 9 bases lay in between. The CDR3 DNA sequence: TGCGCCAGCAGCGCCGGGACAAGCAATCAGCCCCAGCATTTT. Translation gives CASSAGTSNQPQHF.

The chain joins TRBV6-1 to TRBJ1-5; D is possibly TRBD1 (6 bases). The V end lost 1 base, the J end lost 7 bases, and 14 bases lay between the germline ends. The CDR3 has 15 residues. Germline CDR1 MNHNS, CDR2 SASEGT. The CDR3 loop is CASSEGTVPGQPQHF. The CDR3 DNA sequence: TGTGCCAGCAGTGAAGGGACAGTTCCGGGGCAGCCCCAGCATTTT.

The J gene is TRBJ1-5, the V gene TRBV28, with TRBD1 matching 10 bases. V trimming: 2 bases; J trimming: 0 bases; junction bases outside the gene matches: 4. Germline values: CDR1 MDHEN, CDR2 SYDVKM. The length of the CDR3 is 17 residues. The CDR3 protein is CASSLGQGVYSNQPQHF. The CDR3 region has the DNA TGTGCCAGCAGTTTAGGACAGGGGGTTTATAGCAATCAGCCCCAGCATTTT.

The chain has TRBV7-2 and TRBJ2-7; maybe TRBD2 (6 bases). V lost 5 bases to trimming and J lost 0 bases, with 14 bases between them. The CDR3 is 15 amino acids. Germline CDR1 SGHTA, CDR2 FQGNSA. The CDR3, as DNA: TGTGCCAGCAGCCCATGGGACGGGAGCTCCTACGAGCAGTACTTC. It translates to CASSPWDGSSYEQYF.

V and J are TRBV30 and TRBJ1-4, with 8 bases fitting TRBD1. Germline V lookup: CDR1 GTSNPN, CDR2 SVGIG (reference sequence). The CDR3 is 15 amino acids. V lost 5 bases, J lost 3 bases, and 8 bases stayed unmatched. CDR3 region: CAWGVSDRANEKLFF. The CDR3 bases are TGTGCCTGGGGGGTTTCGGACAGGGCTAATGAAAAACTGTTTTTT.

V is TRBV18 and J is TRBJ2-7, with a possible D match to TRBD1 (6 bases). Germline CDR1 and CDR2: KGHSH and LQKENI. Between the trimmed V and J ends, which lost 4 bases and 5 bases, there was a span of 18 bases. The CDR3 is 15 residues long. The CDR3 reads CASSLTTGVTDEQYF. The DNA of the CDR3 is TGTGCCAGCTCACTTACGACAGGCGTGACGGACGAGCAGTACTTC.

CDR3 bases: TGTGCCAGCCGGACAGATAGCTCTGGAAACACCATATATTTT. Translated, it gives CASRTDSSGNTIYF. The chain uses TRBV19 and TRBJ1-3; the D gene is possibly TRBD1 (6 bases). There are 14 residues in the CDR3. Trimming shortened V by 9 bases and J by 0 bases, and 12 bases separated the two germline ends. Germline V gene sequence: CDR1 LNHDA, CDR2 SQIVND (reference sequence). The full variable domain, with the rest looked up from reference TRBV19 and TRBJ1-3, is DGGITQSPKYLFRKEGQNVTLSCEQNLNHDAMYWYRQDPGQGLRLIYYSQIVNDFQKGDIAEGYSVSREKKESFPLTVTSAQKNPTAFYLCASRTDSSGNTIYFGEGSWLTVV.

The genes are TRBV10-3 and TRBJ1-4; 8 positions agree with TRBD1. Germline CDR1 reads ENHRY; CDR2 reads SYGVKD. Trimming removed 4 bases from V and 5 bases from J; junction bases left unmatched: 0. The CDR3 covers 13 residues. This CDR3 is CAISGTGNEKLFF. The CDR3 DNA reads as TGTGCCATCAGTGGGACAGGGAATGAAAAACTGTTTTTT.

The CDR3 DNA reads as TGTGCCAGCTCCCCTAATAAGGGACCCCAAGAGACCCAGTACTTC. This translates into CASSPNKGPQETQYF. V gene TRBV18 combines with J gene TRBJ2-5, with D tentatively TRBD1 or TRBD2 (5 bases each). Germline V gene lookup returns CDR1 KGHSH and CDR2 LQKENI. The CDR3 length is 15 residues. V was trimmed by 6 bases and J by 1 base, leaving 15 bases between them.

The chain joins TRBV27 to TRBJ1-1; D may be TRBD1 (5 bases). Per the germline V gene, CDR1 is MNHEY and CDR2 is SMNVEV (reference sequence). V was pared by 6 bases and J by 3 bases, with 17 bases between. CDR3 length: 15 residues. For the CDR3, the DNA is TGTGCCAGCAGCTCCAGTTCGGGGGAGTACACTGAAGCTTTCTTT. Amino acids: CASSSSSGEYTEAFF.

CDR3 region: CATSSTGPSTDTQYF. The CDR3 DNA is TGTGCCACCAGTTCGACAGGGCCTAGCACAGATACGCAGTATTTT. The chain recombines TRBV24-1 with TRBJ2-3; 7 bases fit TRBD1. After removal of 6 bases from V and 0 bases from J, the junction contained 5 bases not matched to a gene. Germline lookup yields CDR1 KGHDR and CDR2 SFDVKD. The CDR3 spans 15 residues.

This chain links TRBV9 with TRBJ2-3; 9 bases match TRBD2. Germline CDR1 reads SGDLS; CDR2 reads YYNGEE. The trim removed 0 bases at V and 5 bases at J, leaving 10 bases unmatched. This CDR3 is built from 17 residues. CDR3 loop: CASSVASQLAGKDTQYF. The CDR3 DNA reads as TGTGCCAGCAGCGTAGCCTCTCAGCTAGCGGGAAAAGATACGCAGTATTTT.

For this clone: The junction and the germline gene differ at one end; a read error may be behind it. The chain recombines TRBV11-2 with TRBJ2-2, with 7 positions matching TRBD1. Germline lookup yields CDR1 SGHAT and CDR2 FQNNGV. This CDR3 is 14 amino acids long. CDR3 amino acids: CANSTGQDTGELFF. The CDR3 nucleotides are TGTGCCAACAGCACAGGACAGGACACCGGGGAGCTGTTTTTT.